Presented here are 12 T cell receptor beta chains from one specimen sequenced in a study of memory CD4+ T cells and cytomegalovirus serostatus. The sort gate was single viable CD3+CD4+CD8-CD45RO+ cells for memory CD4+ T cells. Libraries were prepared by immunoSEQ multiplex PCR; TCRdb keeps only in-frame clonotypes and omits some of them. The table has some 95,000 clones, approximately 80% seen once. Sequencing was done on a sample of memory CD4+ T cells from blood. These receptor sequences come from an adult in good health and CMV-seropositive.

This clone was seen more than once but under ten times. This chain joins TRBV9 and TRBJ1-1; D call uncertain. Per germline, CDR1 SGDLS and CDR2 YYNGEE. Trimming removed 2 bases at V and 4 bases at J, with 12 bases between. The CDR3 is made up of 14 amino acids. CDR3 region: CASSVQDGSTEAFF. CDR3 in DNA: TGTGCCAGCAGCGTCCAGGACGGGTCCACTGAAGCTTTCTTT.

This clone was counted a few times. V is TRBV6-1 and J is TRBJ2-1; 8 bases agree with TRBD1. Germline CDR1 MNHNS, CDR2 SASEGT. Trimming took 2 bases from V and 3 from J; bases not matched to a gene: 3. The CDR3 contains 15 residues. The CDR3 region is CASSEQGAGYNEQFF. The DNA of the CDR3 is TGTGCCAGCAGTGAACAGGGGGCAGGCTACAATGAGCAGTTCTTC.

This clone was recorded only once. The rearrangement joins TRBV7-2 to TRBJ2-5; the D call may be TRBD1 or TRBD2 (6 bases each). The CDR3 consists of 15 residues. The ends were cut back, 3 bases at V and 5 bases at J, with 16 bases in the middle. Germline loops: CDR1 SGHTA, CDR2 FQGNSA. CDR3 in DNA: TGTGCCAGCAGCTTGGGGGGCCGGGAGTGGGAGACCCAGTACTTC. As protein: CASSLGGREWETQYF.

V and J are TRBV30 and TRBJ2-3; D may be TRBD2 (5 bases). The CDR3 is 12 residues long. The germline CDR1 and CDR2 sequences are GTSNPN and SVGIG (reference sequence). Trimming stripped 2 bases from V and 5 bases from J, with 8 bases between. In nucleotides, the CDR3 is TGTGCCTGGAGTTTGAGGGAAGATACGCAGTATTTT. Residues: CAWSLREDTQYF.

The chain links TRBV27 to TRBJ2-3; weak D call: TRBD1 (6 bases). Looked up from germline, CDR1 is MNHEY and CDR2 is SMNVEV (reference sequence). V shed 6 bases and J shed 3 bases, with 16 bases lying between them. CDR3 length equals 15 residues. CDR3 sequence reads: CASSARGFGTDTQYF. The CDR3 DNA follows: TGTGCCAGCAGCGCGAGGGGGTTTGGAACAGATACGCAGTATTTT.

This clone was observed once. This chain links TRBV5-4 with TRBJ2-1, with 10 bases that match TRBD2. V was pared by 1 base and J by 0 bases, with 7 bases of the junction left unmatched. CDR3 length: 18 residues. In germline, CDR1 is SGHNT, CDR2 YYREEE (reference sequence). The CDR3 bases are TGTGCCAGCAGCTTGAGCAGCGGGAGGGGTAGCTCCTACAATGAGCAGTTCTTC. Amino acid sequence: CASSLSSGRGSSYNEQFF.

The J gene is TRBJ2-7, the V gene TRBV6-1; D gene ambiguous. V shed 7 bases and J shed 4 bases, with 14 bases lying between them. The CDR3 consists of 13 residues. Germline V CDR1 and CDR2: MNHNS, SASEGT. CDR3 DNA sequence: TGTGCCAGCACCCCACCAGGAAATTACGAGCAGTACTTC. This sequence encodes CASTPPGNYEQYF.

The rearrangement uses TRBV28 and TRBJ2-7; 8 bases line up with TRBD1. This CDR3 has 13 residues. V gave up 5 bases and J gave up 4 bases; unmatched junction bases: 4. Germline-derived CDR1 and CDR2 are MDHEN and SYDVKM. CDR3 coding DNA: TGTGCCAGCAGTACGGGACAGGATTACGAGCAGTACTTC. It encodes CASSTGQDYEQYF.

CDR3 in amino acids: CASSITGATEAFF. CDR3 in DNA: TGTGCCAGCAGCATTACAGGGGCCACTGAAGCTTTCTTT. This rearrangement joins TRBV7-9 to TRBJ1-1; TRBD1 agrees at 7 bases. The trim removed 5 bases at V and 4 bases at J, leaving 4 bases unmatched. The CDR3 spans 13 residues. The germline CDR1 and CDR2 sequences are SEHNR and FQNEAQ (reference sequence).

The CDR3 spells CASTRKGGNTYEQYF. The CDR3 DNA follows: TGTGCCAGTACCAGAAAGGGGGGCAACACCTACGAGCAGTACTTC. V usage is TRBV19 and J usage is TRBJ2-7; D tentatively reads TRBD1 or TRBD2 (6 bases each). Trimming stripped 7 bases from V and 2 bases from J, with 18 bases between. This CDR3 contains 15 residues. Germline V gives CDR1 LNHDA, CDR2 SQIVND (reference sequence).

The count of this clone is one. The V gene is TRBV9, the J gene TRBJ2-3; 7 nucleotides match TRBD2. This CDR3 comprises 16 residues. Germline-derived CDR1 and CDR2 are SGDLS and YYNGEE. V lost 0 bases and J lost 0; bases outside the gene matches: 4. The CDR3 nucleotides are TGTGCCAGCAGCGTAGGGCTAGCGGATAGCACAGATACGCAGTATTTT. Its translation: CASSVGLADSTDTQYF.

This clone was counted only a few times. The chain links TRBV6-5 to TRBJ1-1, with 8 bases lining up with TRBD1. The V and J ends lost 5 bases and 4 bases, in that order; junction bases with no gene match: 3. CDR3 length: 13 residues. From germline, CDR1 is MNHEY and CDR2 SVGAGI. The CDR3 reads CASSLQGGTEAFF. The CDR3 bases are TGTGCCAGCAGTCTACAGGGGGGCACTGAAGCTTTCTTT.